The 13 T cell receptor beta chains given below trace back to one sample, sequenced in a study of blood T cell repertoires in COVID-19 (dated by TCRdb to 2020 to 2021). The receptor library was made with the immunoSEQ multiplex PCR assay. TCRdb carries this immuneACCESS record with in-frame sequences only. Its versions omit some clonotypes, under half of them owing to an unresolved V gene in the studies checked, with the rest unexplained. A total of around 100,000 clones appear in this sample, 90% of them only once. The ten largest make up about 5.2% of the sample. The sample comprised peripheral blood. These receptors were collected from a man aged 45-65 years with acute or convalescent COVID-19.

This chain connects TRBV2 to TRBJ1-1; 12 nucleotides match TRBD1. This CDR3 is 14 amino acids long. V shed 6 bases, J shed 4 bases, and the junction held 3 bases outside the gene matches. Germline V gene sequence: CDR1 SNHLY, CDR2 FYNNEI. This CDR3 reads CASRGQGAGTEAFF. In DNA, the CDR3 is TGTGCCAGCAGGGGACAGGGGGCAGGCACTGAAGCTTTCTTT.

This clone was seen once. V is TRBV11-3 and J is TRBJ1-6; no clear D. This CDR3 has 13 residues. Germline V gene data show CDR1 as SGHNT and CDR2 as YENEEA. The V end lost 4 bases, the J end lost 4 bases, and 5 bases lay between the germline ends. As DNA, the CDR3 is TGTGCCAGCAGCTCGGGGTATAATTCACCCCTCCACTTT. It encodes CASSSGYNSPLHF.

CDR3 bases: TGTGCCAGCAGTTTATCGTGGGAGGGAAATGAGCAGTTCTTC. Its translation is CASSLSWEGNEQFF. V and J are TRBV27 and TRBJ2-1; 7 positions match TRBD2. CDR3 size: 14 residues. V was pared by 0 bases and J by 7 bases, with 3 bases of the junction left unmatched. Germline V gene data show CDR1 as MNHEY and CDR2 as SMNVEV (reference sequence).

The chain joins TRBV6-5 to TRBJ2-7, with D maybe TRBD2 (5 bases). V was clipped by 11 bases and J by 0 bases, with 17 bases between them. CDR1 MNHEY and CDR2 SVGAGI come from the germline V gene. This CDR3 contains 14 residues. The CDR3 nucleotides are TGTGCCTCCTGGACTGCATATAGCTCCTACGAGCAGTACTTC. Its protein product is CASWTAYSSYEQYF.

V usage is TRBV15 and J usage is TRBJ2-4; 11 bases fit TRBD2. Germline CDR1 is LNHNV and CDR2 is YYDKDF (reference sequence). This CDR3 has 22 amino acids. With 1 base clipped from V and 0 bases from J, the junction kept 17 bases outside the gene matches. DNA of the CDR3: TGTGCCACCAGCAGAGTTAGTAAATTTGGGACTAGCGGTTTGTTAGCCAAAAACATTCAGTACTTC. The encoded protein is CATSRVSKFGTSGLLAKNIQYF.

The V call is TRBV11-3, the J call TRBJ2-5, with TRBD1 identical over 11 bases. CDR1 SGHNT and CDR2 YENEEA come from the germline V gene. J lost 5 bases, V lost 4 bases, and 6 bases had no gene match. The CDR3 contains 15 residues. The CDR3 coding sequence is TGTGCCAGCAGCTCGGGACAGGGGGAAACGGAGACCCAGTACTTC. It translates to CASSSGQGETETQYF. The variable domain in full, with the rest retrieved from reference TRBV11-3 and TRBJ2-5, is EAGVVQSPRYKIIEKKQPVAFWCNPISGHNTLYWYLQNLGQGPELLIRYENEEAVDDSQLPKDRFSAERLKGVDSTLKIQPAELGDSAVYLCASSSGQGETETQYFGPGTRLLVL.

V gene TRBV24-1 combines with J gene TRBJ1-5, with unresolved D. Between the trimmed V and J ends, which lost 4 bases and 4 bases, there was a span of 4 bases. The CDR3 sequence is 12 residues long. CDR1 is KGHDR, CDR2 SFDVKD, per germline. The CDR3 nucleotides are TGTGCCACCAGTGACAGAAATCAGCCCCAGCATTTT. This encodes CATSDRNQPQHF.

The chain joins TRBV5-4 to TRBJ2-7, with 9 bases aligning to TRBD1. This CDR3 spans 15 amino acids. V lost 4 bases and J lost 6; bases outside the gene matches: 11. Per the germline V gene, CDR1 is SGHNT and CDR2 is YYREEE (reference sequence). The CDR3 DNA follows: TGTGCCAGCAGCATCAGGACAGGGGAAATATTCGAGCAGTACTTC. This translates into CASSIRTGEIFEQYF.

This chain uses TRBV15 with TRBJ2-7; D possibly corresponds to TRBD2 (5 bases). Germline values: CDR1 LNHNV, CDR2 YYDKDF (reference sequence). V dropped 1 base and J dropped 0 bases, with 7 bases sitting between them. The CDR3 length is 14 residues. The CDR3 loop reads CATSRVRGSYEQYF. Written as DNA, the CDR3 is TGTGCCACCAGCAGAGTTCGGGGCTCCTACGAGCAGTACTTC. The whole variable domain, filled in from reference TRBV15 and TRBJ2-7, reads DAMVIQNPRYQVTQFGKPVTLSCSQTLNHNVMYWYQQKSSQAPKLLFHYYDKDFNNEADTPDNFQSRRPNTSFCFLDIRSPGLGDTAMYLCATSRVRGSYEQYFGPGTRLTVT.

V gene TRBV9 combines with J gene TRBJ1-1, with D tentatively TRBD1 (6 bases). Trimming stripped 4 bases from V and 2 bases from J, with 21 bases between. The CDR3 is made up of 17 amino acids. From germline, CDR1 is SGDLS and CDR2 YYNGEE. CDR3 DNA sequence: TGTGCCAGCAGCCCGAGACCCTTAGGACAGAGCAACACTGAAGCTTTCTTT. Amino acid sequence: CASSPRPLGQSNTEAFF.

The chain uses TRBV5-4 and TRBJ1-2, with a possible D match to TRBD1 (5 bases). The CDR3 is made up of 15 amino acids. Germline loops: CDR1 SGHNT, CDR2 YYREEE (reference sequence). V was clipped by 4 bases and J by 0 bases, with 13 bases between them. The CDR3 DNA reads TGTGCCAGCAGCCCCACAGGAGCAGCTAACTATGGCTACACCTTC. This sequence encodes CASSPTGAANYGYTF.

The chain links TRBV19 to TRBJ2-3; D is unclear. Trimming pared 6 bases from V and 4 bases from J, leaving 8 bases between. Germline CDR1 reads LNHDA; CDR2 reads SQIVND (reference sequence). The CDR3 spans 12 residues. The CDR3 region has the DNA TGTGCCAGTAGCTCGAGTTCAGATACGCAGTATTTT. Translated: CASSSSSDTQYF.

The count of this clone is one. The genes are TRBV14 and TRBJ1-6; 7 nucleotides align to TRBD1. CDR1 SGHDN and CDR2 FVKESK come from the germline V gene. This CDR3 is 16 amino acids long. Trimming took 3 bases from V and 13 from J; bases not matched to a gene: 15. In nucleotides, the CDR3 is TGTGCCAGCAGCCACAGTTCAGACAGGGTTCGTAAGCCCCTCCACTTT. It yields the protein CASSHSSDRVRKPLHF.